This is a list of T cell receptor beta chains from one sample in a study of blood T cell repertoires in COVID-19. Libraries were prepared by immunoSEQ multiplex PCR; TCRdb keeps only in-frame clonotypes and omits some of them. This table holds 200,000 to 250,000 clones, around 80% found once. Material: peripheral blood. The receptors derive from a woman younger than 35 with acute or convalescent COVID-19. CDR3s include the opening cysteine and the closing phenylalanine or tryptophan. The D gene is left open where the match is weak. The size entry is marked missing in some rows and otherwise reads once, few, many or a size class.

size	V	D	J	CDR3	DNA
.	TRBV5-4	TRBD1	TRBJ1-2	CASSSRQGRGGYTF	TGTGCCAGCAGCTCCAGACAGGGGAGGGGAGGCTACACCTTC
.	TRBV4-3	TRBD2	TRBJ2-1	CASSQGIAGWANEQFF	TGCGCCAGCAGCCAAGGTATAGCGGGATGGGCCAATGAGCAGTTCTTC
once	TRBV4-2	TRBD1	TRBJ2-1	CASSPRDRDGEQFF	TGTGCCAGCAGCCCCCGGGACAGGGACGGTGAGCAGTTCTTC
.	TRBV6-5	.	TRBJ1-1	CASSQGLRTEAFF	TGTGCCAGCAGTCAGGGGTTGCGAACTGAAGCTTTCTTT
.	TRBV5-1	.	TRBJ1-3	CASSLAGITESGNTIYF	TGCGCCAGCAGCTTGGCCGGAATCACGGAGTCTGGAAACACCATATATTTT
.	TRBV18	.	TRBJ2-2	CASSPRGQGELFF	TGTGCCAGCTCACCACGAGGGCAGGGGGAGCTGTTTTTT
once	TRBV12-3/TRBV12-4	.	TRBJ2-7	CASSLRDSYEQYF	TGTGCCAGCAGTTTACGGGATTCCTACGAGCAGTACTTC
.	TRBV10-3	.	TRBJ2-3	CAISVSDTQYF	TGTGCCATCAGTGTCTCAGATACGCAGTATTTT
.	TRBV7-8	TRBD1	TRBJ2-7	CASTQTGSYEQYF	TGTGCCAGCACGCAGACAGGGTCCTACGAGCAGTACTTC
few	TRBV19	TRBD1	TRBJ1-5	CASSRIRDRENQPQHF	TGTGCCAGTAGTCGGATCCGGGACAGGGAAAATCAGCCCCAGCATTTT
.	TRBV19	TRBD1	TRBJ1-6	CASSKGATWDSPLHF	TGTGCCAGTAGTAAGGGGGCGACTTGGGATTCACCCCTCCACTTT
.	TRBV4-1	TRBD1	TRBJ2-4	CASSQGPAGTGIIQYF	TGCGCCAGCAGCCAAGGACCAGCCGGGACAGGGATCATTCAGTACTTC
once	TRBV27	.	TRBJ2-6	CASSLSGVTGANVLTF	TGTGCCAGCAGTTTATCAGGAGTTACTGGGGCCAACGTCCTGACTTTC
.	TRBV6-5	.	TRBJ2-1	CASSRDSRAYNEQFF	TGTGCCAGCAGTAGGGACTCTAGGGCTTACAATGAGCAGTTCTTC
.	TRBV4-2	.	TRBJ1-1	CASSQDNYGLGEAFF	TGTGCCAGCAGCCAAGATAATTACGGACTTGGTGAAGCTTTCTTT
.	TRBV27	.	TRBJ2-7	CASSSRPPFGGGGEQYF	TGTGCCAGCAGTTCAAGACCTCCGTTCGGGGGCGGGGGCGAGCAGTACTTC
.	TRBV27	TRBD2	TRBJ2-5	CASSDPTGPTSGETQYF	TGTGCCAGCAGTGACCCTACGGGGCCGACTAGCGGAGAGACCCAGTACTTC
.	TRBV6-1	TRBD1	TRBJ1-2	CASSEPGRTGNGYTF	TGTGCCAGCAGTGAACCGGGGAGGACAGGGAATGGCTACACCTTC
few	TRBV19	.	TRBJ2-7	CASSVTDSSSYEQYF	TGTGCCAGTAGCGTAACGGACAGCAGCTCCTACGAGCAGTACTTC
.	TRBV15	.	TRBJ2-1	CATSRASNYNEQFF	TGTGCCACCAGCAGAGCTTCTAACTACAATGAGCAGTTCTTC
once	TRBV18	TRBD1	TRBJ1-5	CASSPRGQGNQPQHF	TGTGCCAGCTCACCACGGGGACAGGGGAATCAGCCCCAGCATTTT
.	TRBV18	.	TRBJ2-5	CASSLRDYQETQYF	TGTGCCAGCTCACTCCGGGACTACCAAGAGACCCAGTACTTC
few	TRBV27	TRBD1	TRBJ1-2	CASSLQTGEGYTF	TGTGCCAGCAGTTTACAGACAGGGGAAGGCTACACCTTC
.	TRBV2	.	TRBJ1-4	CASSVVSPNEKLFF	TGTGCCAGCAGTGTGGTCAGTCCGAATGAAAAACTGTTTTTT
.	TRBV2	.	TRBJ2-1	CAVPRRVMYNEQFF	TGTGCCGTTCCGCGGAGGGTTATGTACAATGAGCAGTTCTTC
.	TRBV3-1/TRBV3-2	TRBD2	TRBJ2-7	CASSQGGLSGRAYEQYF	TGTGCCAGCAGCCAAGGGGGTCTCAGCGGGAGGGCGTACGAGCAGTACTTC
.	TRBV27	TRBD1	TRBJ2-7	CASSLQGAYEQYF	TGTGCCAGCAGCCTACAGGGGGCTTACGAGCAGTACTTC
few	TRBV5-6	.	TRBJ2-7	CASRDGRSEQYF	TGTGCCAGCAGAGATGGCCGCTCCGAGCAGTACTTC
few	TRBV4-1	TRBD2	TRBJ2-1	CASSQDLSGSWVF	TGCGCCAGCAGCCAAGATCTTAGCGGGAGTTGGGTCTTC
few	TRBV28	.	TRBJ1-5	CASSFPGEGQPQHF	TGTGCCAGCAGTTTTCCCGGGGAAGGTCAGCCCCAGCATTTT
.	TRBV11-2	.	TRBJ2-7	CASTQDRRYEQYF	TGTGCCAGCACCCAAGACAGGCGCTACGAGCAGTACTTC
.	TRBV23-1	TRBD1	TRBJ1-6	CASTDRGSPLHF	TGCGCCAGCACCGACAGGGGTTCACCCCTCCACTTT
.	TRBV7-2	.	TRBJ1-1	CASSLEYRPNTEAFF	TGTGCCAGCAGCTTAGAGTACAGACCGAACACTGAAGCTTTCTTT
.	TRBV2	TRBD1	TRBJ1-1	CASIRWGTGIILGENTEAFF	TGTGCCAGCATACGATGGGGGACAGGGATCATACTTGGCGAGAACACTGAAGCTTTCTTT
.	TRBV30	TRBD1	TRBJ2-7	CAWSHNRGRLDEQYF	TGTGCCTGGAGCCACAACAGGGGGCGATTGGACGAGCAGTACTTC
.	TRBV4-3	TRBD2	TRBJ2-1	CASSQDGSSGFNNEQFF	TGCGCCAGCAGCCAAGATGGAAGTAGCGGGTTTAACAATGAGCAGTTCTTC
.	TRBV19	TRBD1	TRBJ1-5	CASSTTGGGQPQHF	TGTGCCAGTAGCACCACAGGGGGTGGACAGCCCCAGCATTTT
.	TRBV14	TRBD2	TRBJ2-5	CASSQAYQGLAGETQYF	TGTGCCAGCAGCCAAGCGTACCAGGGACTAGCGGGAGAGACCCAGTACTTC
.	TRBV7-5	.	TRBJ2-5	CARSLKWYGMKTQYF	TGTGCCAGAAGCTTAAAGTGGTACGGGATGAAGACCCAGTACTTC
.	TRBV27	TRBD1	TRBJ2-1	CASSFDRGRNEQFF	TGTGCCAGCAGTTTTGACAGGGGGCGCAATGAGCAGTTCTTC
.	TRBV29-1	.	TRBJ1-1	CSTGNTEAFF	TGCAGTACCGGGAACACTGAAGCTTTCTTT
once	TRBV6-2/TRBV6-3	TRBD2	TRBJ2-1	CASSYSIGSGWYNEQFF	TGTGCCAGCAGTTACTCGATCGGTAGCGGGTGGTACAATGAGCAGTTCTTC
.	TRBV19	TRBD1	TRBJ1-1	CASSITRTGEGHTEAFF	TGTGCCAGTAGTATAACCCGGACAGGGGAAGGGCACACTGAAGCTTTCTTT
.	TRBV6-5	.	TRBJ1-2	CASSYSDSYGYTF	TGTGCCAGCAGTTACTCGGACAGCTATGGCTACACCTTC
.	TRBV7-2	TRBD1	TRBJ1-2	CASSKTGNYGYTF	TGTGCCAGCAGCAAGACAGGGAACTATGGCTACACCTTC
.	TRBV29-1	.	TRBJ1-2	CSVEVEIVGGKFYGYTF	TGCAGCGTTGAGGTCGAGATCGTTGGGGGGAAATTCTATGGCTACACCTTC
.	TRBV2	.	TRBJ2-3	CASSDISDTQYF	TGTGCCAGCAGTGATATTTCAGATACGCAGTATTTT
.	TRBV30	TRBD1	TRBJ1-4	CASKGQYKEKLFF	TGTGCCTCGAAGGGACAGTATAAAGAAAAACTGTTTTTT
.	TRBV27	TRBD2	TRBJ2-2	CASSLAGVGGELFF	TGTGCCAGCAGTTTAGCGGGAGTTGGCGGGGAGCTGTTTTTT
.	TRBV3-1/TRBV3-2	TRBD1	TRBJ1-2	CASSQDWAGGANGYTF	TGTGCCAGCAGCCAAGATTGGGCAGGGGGCGCGAATGGCTACACCTTC
.	TRBV25-1	.	TRBJ1-1	CASSEGGGAAVGSFF	TGTGCCAGCAGTGAGGGCGGGGGGGCGGCCGTCGGATCTTTCTTT
.	TRBV27	TRBD2	TRBJ2-1	CASSLRTSGSKNEQFF	TGTGCCAGCAGTCTAAGGACTAGCGGGAGCAAGAATGAGCAGTTCTTC
.	TRBV4-3	TRBD1	TRBJ2-7	CASSQKLRDRGLLGQYF	TGCGCCAGCAGCCAAAAACTCCGGGACAGGGGCCTTTTGGGGCAGTACTTC